Sequencing of this T cell receptor (beta chain) was carried out in a study of T cell changes during pregnancy in multiple sclerosis. The CDR3 consists of 11 residues. The V end lost 5 bases, the J end lost 7 bases, and 8 bases lay between the germline ends. The V gene's germline CDR1 is SGHAT and CDR2 FQNNGV. Profiled with immunoSEQ multiplex PCR; TCRdb holds only in-frame clones, not every one. The data show more than 55,000 clones, less than 95% seen once. The sample here was peripheral blood, taken in the third trimester of pregnancy. This chain links TRBV11-2 with TRBJ1-1; no firm D call. The sequence was obtained from a female donor in good health, enrolled as a control in a pregnancy study. CDR3 sequence (DNA): TGTGCCAGCAGCGCGAAAAGTGAAGCTTTCTTT. Amino acids: CASSAKSEAFF.